This TCR beta chain was obtained from a study of blood T cell repertoires in COVID-19. Study summary: COVID-19 samples collected from the United States, Italy and Spain covered acute and convalescent phases.

Only in-frame clones appear in the TCRdb table, and some are missing; sequencing was by immunoSEQ multiplex PCR. Of over 60,000 clones listed, around 86% are singletons. The V gene's germline CDR1 is MNHEY and CDR2 SVGAGI. V lost 2 bases to trimming and J lost 1 base; unmatched junction nucleotides: 2. CDR3 length equals 15 residues. The V and J genes are TRBV6-5 and TRBJ2-1, with 7 positions matching TRBD1. The sequence derives from a woman aged 55-70 years with acute or convalescent COVID-19. Sequencing was carried out using peripheral blood. DNA for the CDR3: TGTGCCAGCAGTTACAGGGGACAGTCCTACAATGAGCAGTTCTTC. This gives the protein CASSYRGQSYNEQFF.